Shown below are 15 T cell receptor beta chains from a single sample sequenced in a study of cytomegalovirus exposure and HLA in healthy donors (dated 2017 in TCRdb). Library preparation was by the immunoSEQ multiplex PCR assay. For the multiplex PCR, a mixture combining 60 forward primers for TCR Vbeta segments and 13 reverse primers for TCR Jbeta segments was used. TCRdb took over this immuneACCESS table, retaining in-frame rearrangements with V and J assigned. Such tables are incomplete; in checked studies, under half of the missing clones stem from an unresolved V gene, and the remainder is unexplained. This sample has around 150,000 clones in its table, and 79% of those were observed once. The ten largest clones capture just under 6.5% of the sample. Sequencing was performed on PBMCs. These receptor sequences come from a man aged 50 or older in good health and CMV-seropositive.

CDR3 loop: CASAGIAGSLSYEQYF. The CDR3 DNA follows: TGCGCCAGCGCGGGAATAGCGGGAAGTCTTTCCTACGAGCAGTACTTC. V is TRBV5-1 and J is TRBJ2-7, with 8 bases that match TRBD2. The ends lost 7 bases at V and 1 base at J; junction bases unmatched: 13. Germline V gene lookup returns CDR1 SGHRS and CDR2 YFSETQ. The CDR3 contains 16 residues. The full variable domain, completed using reference TRBV5-1 and TRBJ2-7, is KAGVTQTPRYLIKTRGQQVTLSCSPISGHRSVSWYQQTPGQGLQFLFEYFSETQRNKGNFPGRFSGRQFSNSRSEMNVSTLELGDSALYLCASAGIAGSLSYEQYFGPGTRLTVT.

The chain joins TRBV7-9 to TRBJ2-1, with D possibly being TRBD1 (6 bases). Germline V gene lookup returns CDR1 SEHNR and CDR2 FQNEAQ (reference sequence). The CDR3 runs 16 residues. V lost 2 bases and J 0 bases, leaving 11 bases between the germline ends. The chain's CDR3 is CASSLSRDISYNEQFF. CDR3 in DNA: TGTGCCAGCAGCTTATCCAGGGACATCTCCTACAATGAGCAGTTCTTC. Together with reference TRBV7-9 and TRBJ2-1, the CDR3 gives the full variable domain: DTGVSQNPRHKITKRGQNVTFRCDPISEHNRLYWYRQTLGQGPEFLTYFQNEAQLEKSRLLSDRFSAERPKGSFSTLEIQRTEQGDSAMYLCASSLSRDISYNEQFFGPGTRLTVL.

The chain employs TRBV5-4 and TRBJ2-7, with 7 bases lining up with TRBD2. CDR1 and CDR2 (germline): SGHNT, YYREEE (reference sequence). The CDR3 spans 14 residues. The trim removed 3 bases at V and 0 bases at J, leaving 3 bases unmatched. CDR3 sequence: CASSSGTNSYEQYF. The CDR3 DNA follows: TGTGCCAGCAGCTCCGGGACTAACTCCTACGAGCAGTACTTC.

This clone was seen just once. In the same sample, other DNA sequences code for this CDR3. V is TRBV7-9 and J is TRBJ1-2; 8 positions match TRBD1. V shed 3 bases, J shed 2 bases, and the junction held 2 bases outside the gene matches. The CDR3 is made up of 14 amino acids. Germline V gene lookup returns CDR1 SEHNR and CDR2 FQNEAQ (reference sequence). CDR3 nucleotide sequence: TGTGCCAGCAGCTTCGGACAGGGCAACTATGGCTACACCTTC. It is translated as CASSFGQGNYGYTF.

The rearrangement joins TRBV29-1 to TRBJ1-2; D is uncertain. Trimming took off 0 bases at V and 0 bases at J, with 8 bases between the two ends. Germline V gene sequence: CDR1 SQVTM, CDR2 ANQGSEA. The CDR3 length is 14 residues. Here the CDR3 DNA reads TGCAGCGTTGAAGAGTACAGAGCTAACTATGGCTACACCTTC. Protein sequence: CSVEEYRANYGYTF.

This sequence joins TRBV6-1 and TRBJ2-7; 7 bases match TRBD1. V was pared by 5 bases and J by 2 bases, with 6 bases of the junction left unmatched. CDR3 size: 14 residues. Germline loops: CDR1 MNHNS, CDR2 SASEGT. CDR3 in amino acids: CASSRYRGTYEQYF. The CDR3 DNA reads TGTGCCAGCAGTCGCTACAGGGGCACCTACGAGCAGTACTTC.

The chain joins TRBV5-1 to TRBJ2-5; possible D gene TRBD1, 6 bases. V lost 4 bases to trimming and J lost 5 bases, with 15 bases between them. Germline CDR1 SGHRS, CDR2 YFSETQ. The CDR3 spans 14 residues. This chain's CDR3 is CASSTGPREETQYF. CDR3 in DNA: TGCGCCAGCAGCACAGGGCCCAGGGAGGAGACCCAGTACTTC.

The chain is built from TRBV10-3 and TRBJ2-5, with D maybe TRBD1 (5 bases). The CDR3 loop spans 13 amino acids. Trimming cost V 10 bases and J 5 bases, with 17 bases left between them. Looked up from germline, CDR1 is ENHRY and CDR2 is SYGVKD. CDR3 loop: CASATQGTETQYF. Written as DNA, the CDR3 is TGTGCCAGCGCCACCCAGGGCACGGAGACCCAGTACTTC.

V usage is TRBV18 and J usage is TRBJ2-7; 12 bases map to TRBD2. V was pared by 4 bases and J by 1 base, with 8 bases of the junction left unmatched. Germline CDR1 KGHSH, CDR2 LQKENI. This CDR3 has 17 residues. Here the CDR3 reads CASSQKNGLAGSYEQYF. In DNA form, the CDR3 reads TGTGCCAGCTCACAAAAGAACGGACTAGCGGGGTCCTACGAGCAGTACTTC.

This chain connects TRBV6-1 to TRBJ2-3; TRBD1 is a possible D gene (6 bases). The J call may be wrong; the DNA end is better matched by TRBJ1-5. The CDR3 length is 14 residues. CDR1 and CDR2 (germline): MNHNS, SASEGT. Here the CDR3 reads CASSDREAGDTQHF. The DNA for the CDR3 is TGTGCCAGCAGTGATCGGGAGGCAGGGGATACGCAGCATTTT.

The gene calls are TRBV6-8 and TRBJ2-1, with D tentatively TRBD2 (5 bases). The CDR3 runs 15 residues. Between the trimmed V and J ends, which lost 1 base and 4 bases, there was a span of 11 bases. Germline V lookup: CDR1 MNHGY, CDR2 SAAAGT. CDR3 nucleotide sequence: TGTGCCAGCAGTTACTTAGCGAGAGTGTACAATGAGCAGTTCTTC. Translation gives CASSYLARVYNEQFF.

The chain has TRBV6-5 and TRBJ2-7; 9 bases are shared with TRBD2. The trim removed 6 bases at V and 2 bases at J, leaving 8 bases unmatched. CDR3 length equals 15 residues. From germline, CDR1 is MNHEY and CDR2 SVGAGI. The CDR3 sequence is CASRTGTSQAYEQYF. CDR3 bases: TGTGCCAGCAGGACCGGGACTAGCCAAGCCTACGAGCAGTACTTC.

The V call is TRBV27, the J call TRBJ1-2; 7 nucleotides align to TRBD1. This CDR3 is built from 11 residues. V was clipped by 8 bases and J by 6 bases; unmatched bases: 3. Germline V gene lookup returns CDR1 MNHEY and CDR2 SMNVEV (reference sequence). The CDR3: CASGDRDGYTF. CDR3 coding DNA: TGTGCCAGCGGCGACAGGGATGGCTACACCTTC.

This sequence joins TRBV29-1 and TRBJ2-7; 11 bases are a match to TRBD2. The CDR3 consists of 15 residues. After removal of 4 bases from V and 6 bases from J, the junction contained 11 bases not matched to a gene. The germline gives CDR1 SQVTM, CDR2 ANQGSEA. The CDR3: CSVGGWGLAVLEQYF. CDR3 DNA: TGCAGCGTTGGGGGCTGGGGACTAGCGGTCCTCGAGCAGTACTTC.

The chain employs TRBV28 and TRBJ2-1; TRBD2 might be the D (5 bases). Trimming shortened V by 2 bases and J by 3 bases, and 14 bases separated the two germline ends. This CDR3 is 16 amino acids long. Germline V lookup: CDR1 MDHEN, CDR2 SYDVKM. For the CDR3, the DNA is TGTGCCAGCAGTTTAATAGGTTCCGCGGGCTACAATGAGCAGTTCTTC. Protein sequence: CASSLIGSAGYNEQFF.